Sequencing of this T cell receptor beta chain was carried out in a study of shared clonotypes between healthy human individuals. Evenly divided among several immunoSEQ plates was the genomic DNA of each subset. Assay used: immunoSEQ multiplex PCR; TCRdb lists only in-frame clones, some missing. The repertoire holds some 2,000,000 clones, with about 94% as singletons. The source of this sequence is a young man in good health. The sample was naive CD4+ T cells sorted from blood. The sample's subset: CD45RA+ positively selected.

CDR3 bases: TGTGCCAGCAGTTACTCCCCGTTACAGTACAACTATGGCTACACCTTC. Amino acids: CASSYSPLQYNYGYTF. V usage is TRBV6-5 and J usage is TRBJ1-2; D uncertain. The CDR3 length is 16 residues. V gave up 0 bases and J gave up 2 bases, with 13 bases separating them. The germline gives CDR1 MNHEY, CDR2 SVGAGI.